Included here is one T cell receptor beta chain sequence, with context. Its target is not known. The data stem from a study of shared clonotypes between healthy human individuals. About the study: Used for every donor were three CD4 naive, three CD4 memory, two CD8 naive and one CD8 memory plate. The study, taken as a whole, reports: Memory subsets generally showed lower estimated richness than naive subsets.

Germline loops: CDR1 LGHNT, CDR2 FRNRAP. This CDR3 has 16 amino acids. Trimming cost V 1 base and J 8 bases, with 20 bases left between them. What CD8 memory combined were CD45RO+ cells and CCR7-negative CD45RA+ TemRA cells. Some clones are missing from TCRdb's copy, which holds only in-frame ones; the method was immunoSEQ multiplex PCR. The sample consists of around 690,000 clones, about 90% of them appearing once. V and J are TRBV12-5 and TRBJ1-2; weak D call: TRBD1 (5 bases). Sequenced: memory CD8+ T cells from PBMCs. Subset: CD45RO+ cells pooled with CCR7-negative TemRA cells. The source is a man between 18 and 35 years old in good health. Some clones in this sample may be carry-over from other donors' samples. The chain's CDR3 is CASGLGSSGPTGGYTF. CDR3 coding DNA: TGTGCTAGTGGTTTGGGGTCCTCAGGGCCTACTGGCGGCTACACCTTC.